Shown below are 10 T cell receptor beta chains from a single sample sequenced in a study of a mutant IDH1 vaccine in newly diagnosed glioma. The time point denotes: week 11, during vaccination. A single vaccine dose contained 300 ug of mutant IDH1 20-mer peptide, and topical imiquimod was used with it. The repertoire was sequenced with immunoSEQ multiplex PCR; TCRdb's copy has only in-frame clones and lacks some. The table shows under 150,000 clones, with almost 90% occurring only once. These receptors' targets are unknown. The sample was PBMCs, taken from a glioma patient whose treatment included an IDH1 peptide vaccine. All receptors derive from a woman in her forties or fifties with glioma.

The rearrangement uses TRBV19 and TRBJ1-4; D is perhaps TRBD1 (5 bases). The CDR3 is 17 residues long. Germline-derived CDR1 and CDR2 are LNHDA and SQIVND (reference sequence). Between the trimmed V and J ends, which lost 6 bases and 0 bases, there was a span of 17 bases. CDR3 sequence (DNA): TGTGCCAGTAGCCCTAAGAAGGGGAGGGCAACTAATGAAAAACTGTTTTTT. Translated, it gives CASSPKKGRATNEKLFF.

The genes are TRBV18 and TRBJ2-3, with TRBD1 identical over 8 bases. The CDR3 is made up of 14 amino acids. Germline V lookup: CDR1 KGHSH, CDR2 LQKENI. V was pared by 5 bases and J by 5 bases, with 6 bases of the junction left unmatched. CDR3 in DNA: TGTGCCAGCTCAAAGGACAGGGTGCAAGATACGCAGTATTTT. Translation gives CASSKDRVQDTQYF.

The chain recombines TRBV6-5 with TRBJ2-7; D call uncertain. Trimming removed 2 bases at V and 2 bases at J, with 10 bases between. Germline-derived CDR1 and CDR2 are MNHEY and SVGAGI. The length of the CDR3 is 14 residues. CDR3 DNA: TGTGCCAGCAGTTACGAGCCTGAAGCCTACGAGCAGTACTTC. Translation: CASSYEPEAYEQYF.

This chain links TRBV6-6 with TRBJ2-5; 7 bases fit TRBD1. Germline CDR1 MNHNY, CDR2 SVGAGI (reference sequence). The CDR3 contains 13 residues. Trimming took 5 bases from V and 4 from J; bases not matched to a gene: 4. The CDR3 sequence is CASSTGDRETQYF. The CDR3 DNA follows: TGTGCCAGCAGTACAGGGGATCGAGAGACCCAGTACTTC.

There are a few counts of this clone. The rearrangement links TRBV6-1 to TRBJ1-5, with D unresolved. Germline CDR1 and CDR2: MNHNS and SASEGT. This CDR3 has 13 residues. Trimming pared 10 bases from V and 1 base from J, leaving 11 bases between. CDR3 DNA: TGTGCCATCCGAGGCGGAAGCAATCAGCCCCAGCATTTT. Protein product: CAIRGGSNQPQHF.

This clone was recorded a few times. The chain recombines TRBV14 with TRBJ1-2; TRBD1 aligns across 11 bases. V lost 4 bases and J lost 7; bases outside the gene matches: 5. The length of the CDR3 is 14 residues. Germline assignment: CDR1 SGHDN and CDR2 FVKESK. CDR3 sequence (DNA): TGTGCCAGCAGCCTGGACAGGGGGCTCGGTGGCTACACCTTC. Amino acid sequence: CASSLDRGLGGYTF.

This chain's CDR3 is CASSRDARSGNTIYF. CDR3 in DNA: TGTGCCAGCAGCCGGGACGCTCGCTCTGGAAACACCATATATTTT. The V gene is TRBV5-6, the J gene TRBJ1-3, with D possibly being TRBD1 (5 bases). Germline CDR1 SGHDT, CDR2 YYEEEE. The CDR3 extends over 15 amino acids. The V end lost 4 bases, the J end lost 0 bases, and 11 bases lay between the germline ends.

This sequence joins TRBV29-1 and TRBJ2-3; D gene uncertain. Germline V gene lookup returns CDR1 SQVTM and CDR2 ANQGSEA. CDR3 size: 15 residues. Trimming stripped 0 bases from V and 4 bases from J, with 14 bases between. CDR3 amino acids: CSVEDLASSADTQYF. CDR3 nucleotide sequence: TGCAGCGTTGAAGATCTTGCTTCAAGCGCAGATACGCAGTATTTT.

CDR3 region: CASSIWNTGELFF. The CDR3 DNA reads as TGTGCCAGTAGTATCTGGAACACCGGGGAGCTGTTTTTT. The chain recombines TRBV19 with TRBJ2-2; unclear D gene. The V gene's germline CDR1 is LNHDA and CDR2 SQIVND (reference sequence). This CDR3 has 13 residues. Trimming pared 3 bases from V and 1 base from J, leaving 3 bases between.

The genes are TRBV5-1 and TRBJ1-4; 9 bases fit TRBD1. Germline V CDR1 and CDR2: SGHRS, YFSETQ. The CDR3 runs to 15 residues. The V segment lost 3 bases and the J segment 7 bases; nucleotides outside the gene matches: 7. CDR3 sequence reads: CASSSQGALSEKLFF. For the CDR3, the DNA is TGCGCCAGCAGCTCACAGGGGGCTCTGTCTGAAAAACTGTTTTTT.